The 32 T cell receptor beta chains presented below share a single source sample, sequenced in a study of cytomegalovirus exposure and HLA in healthy donors. PCR employed 60 Vbeta and 13 Jbeta primers. Here immunoSEQ multiplex PCR was the method, and the copy in TCRdb shows in-frame clones only, minus some. The sample records some 130,000 clones, approximately 61% being singletons. Material: PBMCs. The receptors come from a woman aged 40-49 years in good health and CMV-seronegative.

The rearrangement joins TRBV28 to TRBJ1-1, with D possibly TRBD1 on 5 matching bases. Per germline, CDR1 MDHEN and CDR2 SYDVKM. This CDR3 is 13 amino acids long. Deletions cut 5 bases from V and 3 bases from J, with 10 bases between. In DNA, the CDR3 is TGTGCCAGCAGTACCTGGGGGGACACTGAAGCTTTCTTT. It yields the protein CASSTWGDTEAFF. Combining the CDR3 with reference TRBV28 and TRBJ1-1 gives the whole variable domain DVKVTQSSRYLVKRTGEKVFLECVQDMDHENMFWYRQDPGLGLRLIYFSYDVKMKEKGDIPEGYSVSREKKERFSLILESASTNQTSMYLCASSTWGDTEAFFGQGTRLTVV.

The rearrangement links TRBV7-9 to TRBJ1-1, with no clear D. Trimming stripped 5 bases from V and 0 bases from J, with 16 bases between. The CDR3 totals 16 residues. Germline values: CDR1 SEHNR, CDR2 FQNEAQ (reference sequence). Written as DNA, the CDR3 is TGTGCCAGCAGCCACCCCGCCGGGTTCATGAACACTGAAGCTTTCTTT. Its translation: CASSHPAGFMNTEAFF.

This chain connects TRBV28 to TRBJ2-5; D call uncertain. This CDR3 is built from 16 residues. Trimming stripped 5 bases from V and 5 bases from J, with 21 bases between. In germline, CDR1 is MDHEN, CDR2 SYDVKM. The CDR3 loop is CASSTGTLAFGETQYF. CDR3 in DNA: TGTGCCAGCAGTACCGGTACGCTCGCCTTCGGGGAGACCCAGTACTTC.

The chain combines TRBV27 with TRBJ1-6, with TRBD1 matching over 7 bases. V was pared by 11 bases and J by 7 bases, with 14 bases of the junction left unmatched. The CDR3 sequence is 15 residues long. The V gene's germline CDR1 is MNHEY and CDR2 SMNVEV (reference sequence). In DNA form, the CDR3 reads TGTGCCTCCCAACCTGTACAGGGGAGGAATTCACCCCTCCACTTT. Protein product: CASQPVQGRNSPLHF.

The J gene is TRBJ2-1, the V gene TRBV9, with TRBD2 matching over 9 bases. This CDR3 comprises 15 residues. Germline V gene data show CDR1 as SGDLS and CDR2 as YYNGEE. V dropped 3 bases and J dropped 4; count of bases not matched to a gene: 5. The CDR3 coding sequence is TGTGCCAGCAGCGCGAAAAGCGGGGGGTACAATGAGCAGTTCTTC. It encodes CASSAKSGGYNEQFF.

The chain is built from TRBV5-6 and TRBJ2-7; D is ambiguous. In germline, CDR1 is SGHDT, CDR2 YYEEEE. The V gene lost 3 bases and the J gene lost 7 bases, with 11 bases spanning the gap. The CDR3 runs to 12 residues. DNA of the CDR3: TGTGCCAGCAGCTCTAGGCCTGATGAGCAGTACTTC. Translation: CASSSRPDEQYF.

V and J are TRBV2 and TRBJ1-5; D unresolved. With 4 bases removed from V and 6 bases from J, the gap between germline ends came to 10 bases. This CDR3 is 13 amino acids long. The germline gives CDR1 SNHLY, CDR2 FYNNEI. CDR3 coding DNA: TGTGCCAGCAGTGGGCCTTCTGGTCAGCCCCAGCATTTT. Translating gives CASSGPSGQPQHF.

The J gene is TRBJ1-5, the V gene TRBV5-5; possible D gene TRBD1, 5 bases. The V and J ends lost 1 base and 5 bases respectively, with 7 bases between them. Per germline, CDR1 SGHKS and CDR2 YYEKEE (reference sequence). The CDR3 is made up of 13 amino acids. CDR3 in DNA: TGTGCCAGCAGCTTGTGGGGGGATCAGCCCCAGCATTTT. As protein: CASSLWGDQPQHF.

The chain combines TRBV18 with TRBJ1-1, with a weak D call TRBD1 (5 bases). This CDR3 contains 18 residues. Germline values: CDR1 KGHSH, CDR2 LQKENI. V was cut by 2 bases and J by 6 bases, with 25 bases left in between. CDR3 sequence reads: CASSPIPRDDSLQSEAFF. DNA of the CDR3: TGTGCCAGCTCACCAATCCCCCGAGATGACAGCCTCCAATCTGAAGCTTTCTTT.

The rearrangement links TRBV6-5 to TRBJ1-1, with a weak D call TRBD1 (6 bases). CDR1 and CDR2 (germline): MNHEY, SVGAGI. The V gene lost 6 bases and the J gene lost 3 bases, with 14 bases spanning the gap. The CDR3 runs to 14 residues. Written as DNA, the CDR3 is TGTGCCAGCAGATTAGGGGGGGAATACACTGAAGCTTTCTTT. Protein sequence: CASRLGGEYTEAFF.

The J gene is TRBJ2-7, the V gene TRBV5-1; D is perhaps TRBD2 (7 bases). The V gene's germline CDR1 is SGHRS and CDR2 YFSETQ. V gave up 0 bases and J gave up 3 bases, with 13 bases separating them. The CDR3 consists of 15 residues. The CDR3: CASSLEGGGGYEQYF. The CDR3 nucleotides are TGCGCCAGCAGCTTGGAAGGGGGGGGCGGCTACGAGCAGTACTTC.

The chain joins TRBV27 to TRBJ2-7; 13 bases are shared with TRBD2. The trim removed 5 bases at V and 2 bases at J, leaving 3 bases unmatched. The germline gives CDR1 MNHEY, CDR2 SMNVEV (reference sequence). The CDR3 extends over 15 amino acids. In DNA, the CDR3 is TGTGCCAGCAGTATCGGGACTAGCGGGGCCTACGAGCAGTACTTC. Protein product: CASSIGTSGAYEQYF.

J is TRBJ2-3 and V is TRBV10-3, with D perhaps matching TRBD2 (7 bases). CDR3 length: 15 amino acids. The germline V and J ends were trimmed by 4 bases and 2 bases, with 13 bases remaining between them. CDR1 is ENHRY and CDR2 is SYGVKD in the germline V gene. CDR3 sequence reads: CAISAGRGHTDTQYF. The CDR3 region has the DNA TGTGCCATCAGTGCTGGGCGGGGGCACACAGATACGCAGTATTTT.

The chain recombines TRBV11-2 with TRBJ1-5; a weak D match, TRBD1 (5 bases). This CDR3 comprises 13 residues. The germline V gene encodes CDR1 SGHAT and CDR2 FQNNGV. V was trimmed by 3 bases and J by 7 bases, leaving 10 bases between them. The CDR3, as DNA: TGTGCCAGCAGCTTGTTCGCAGGGCAGCCCCAGCATTTT. Translating gives CASSLFAGQPQHF.

The rearrangement uses TRBV5-1 and TRBJ2-5; 13 bases agree with TRBD2. Losses at the gene ends were 0 bases for V and 2 bases for J; bases not matched to a gene: 1. Germline CDR1 and CDR2: SGHRS and YFSETQ. The CDR3 has 16 residues. The CDR3 spells CASSLVLAGGQETQYF. The CDR3 region has the DNA TGCGCCAGCAGCTTGGTACTAGCGGGGGGGCAAGAGACCCAGTACTTC.

The chain has TRBV13 and TRBJ1-4, with D possibly being TRBD1 (5 bases). Germline values: CDR1 PRHDT, CDR2 FYEKMQ (reference sequence). The germline V and J ends were trimmed by 5 bases and 4 bases, with 26 bases remaining between them. The CDR3 has 19 residues. CDR3 protein: CASSPGSGLAQEGNEKLFF. The CDR3 nucleotides read TGTGCCAGCAGCCCAGGCTCGGGACTGGCGCAGGAGGGTAATGAAAAACTGTTTTTT.

The sample holds a few counts of this clone. The chain is built from TRBV6-5 and TRBJ1-3; perhaps TRBD1 as D (6 bases). This CDR3 region has 15 residues. V was shortened by 6 bases and J by 3 bases, with 15 bases between the two germline ends. Germline CDR1 and CDR2: MNHEY and SVGAGI. The CDR3 sequence: CASRSTGLGGNTIYF. The CDR3 nucleotides are TGTGCCAGCAGGTCGACAGGTTTGGGTGGAAACACCATATATTTT.

The rearrangement links TRBV19 to TRBJ1-2; no firm D call. The germline CDR1 and CDR2 sequences are LNHDA and SQIVND (reference sequence). Between the trimmed V and J ends, which lost 5 bases and 8 bases, there was a span of 12 bases. The CDR3 covers 12 residues. The CDR3 DNA reads TGTGCCAGTAGTCGACCGGACTTAGGCTACACCTTC. Protein sequence: CASSRPDLGYTF. The full variable domain, with the rest looked up from reference TRBV19 and TRBJ1-2, is DGGITQSPKYLFRKEGQNVTLSCEQNLNHDAMYWYRQDPGQGLRLIYYSQIVNDFQKGDIAEGYSVSREKKESFPLTVTSAQKNPTAFYLCASSRPDLGYTFGSGTRLTVV.

This clone was seen a few times. This chain uses TRBV6-1 with TRBJ2-2, with 7 bases that match TRBD1. The CDR3 has 14 residues. Germline V gives CDR1 MNHNS, CDR2 SASEGT. The J segment lost 1 base and the V segment lost 9 bases, leaving 5 bases of the junction unmatched. The DNA for the CDR3 is TGTGCCAGGGGGGACAGTATGAACACCGGGGAGCTGTTTTTT. Amino acids: CARGDSMNTGELFF.

The chain carries TRBV6-6 and TRBJ2-2; maybe TRBD2 (6 bases). V lost 3 bases and J lost 4, with 15 bases in between. CDR1 and CDR2 (germline): MNHNY, SVGAGI (reference sequence). The CDR3 contains 16 residues. CDR3 nucleotide sequence: TGTGCCAGCAGTTATAATAGGGCTAGCGCCACCGGGGAGCTGTTTTTT. Amino acids: CASSYNRASATGELFF.

In this sample, this clone turned up a few times. The V and J genes are TRBV28 and TRBJ1-1; no clear D. Trimming removed 5 bases from V and 6 bases from J, with 16 bases in between. CDR1 and CDR2 (germline): MDHEN, SYDVKM. This CDR3 is 14 amino acids long. For the CDR3, the DNA is TGTGCCAGCAGTAGAAGGGCAGTGGAGGCTGAAGCTTTCTTT. Encoded protein: CASSRRAVEAEAFF.

There are a few counts of this clone. The chain employs TRBV10-3 and TRBJ1-5; 7 bases agree with TRBD1. CDR3 length: 14 amino acids. The junction had 11 bases not matched to a gene; V was cut back by 10 bases and J by 5 bases. The germline CDR1 and CDR2 sequences are ENHRY and SYGVKD. The CDR3 sequence: CATMRQGLDQPQHF. Here the CDR3 DNA reads TGTGCCACAATGAGACAGGGTCTGGATCAGCCCCAGCATTTT.

Remarks on this clone: An end of the junction differs from the germline gene, which may be a read error. The chain couples TRBV27 to TRBJ1-6, with 9 bases lining up with TRBD1. The CDR3 spans 14 residues. Germline lookup yields CDR1 MNHEY and CDR2 SMNVEV (reference sequence). The CDR3 sequence: CAGSRQGEASPLHF. In DNA, the CDR3 is TGTGCCGGCAGCCGACAGGGGGAGGCTTCACCCCTCCACTTT.

The chain is built from TRBV5-6 and TRBJ1-1, with D possibly being TRBD1 (6 bases). CDR3 size: 14 residues. CDR1 and CDR2 (germline): SGHDT, YYEEEE. V was shortened by 5 bases and J by 5 bases, with 16 bases between the two germline ends. The CDR3 reads CASSPLTGRTEAFF. The CDR3 DNA sequence: TGTGCCAGCAGTCCCCTCACAGGGCGAACTGAAGCTTTCTTT. Variable domain in full (rest from reference TRBV5-6 and TRBJ1-1): DAGVTQSPTHLIKTRGQQVTLRCSPKSGHDTVSWYQQALGQGPQFIFQYYEEEERQRGNFPDRFSGHQFPNYSSELNVNALLLGDSALYLCASSPLTGRTEAFFGQGTRLTVV.

The V gene is TRBV9, the J gene TRBJ2-1; 8 bases align to TRBD2. The J segment lost 7 bases and the V segment lost 4 bases, leaving 10 bases of the junction unmatched. The CDR3 has 15 residues. CDR1 is SGDLS and CDR2 is YYNGEE in the germline V gene. CDR3 loop: CASSPGVAGRNEQFF. In DNA, the CDR3 is TGTGCCAGCAGCCCGGGAGTAGCGGGAAGAAATGAGCAGTTCTTC.

The rearrangement links TRBV25-1 to TRBJ1-6; D perhaps matches TRBD1 (5 bases). The CDR3 runs 12 residues. The germline V gene encodes CDR1 MGHDK and CDR2 SYGVNS. Trimming took 7 bases from V and 7 from J, leaving 8 bases between them. CDR3 in DNA: TGTGCCAGCAATCAGGGAAATTCACCCCTCCACTTT. Translated: CASNQGNSPLHF.

The chain combines TRBV7-9 with TRBJ1-2; tentatively, D is TRBD1 (5 bases). This CDR3 has 15 residues. The germline V gene encodes CDR1 SEHNR and CDR2 FQNEAQ (reference sequence). V was shortened by 3 bases and J by 5 bases, with 16 bases between the two germline ends. The CDR3 sequence: CASSFTDSSPYGYTF. CDR3 in DNA: TGTGCCAGCAGCTTCACCGACAGCTCCCCATATGGCTACACCTTC.

The CDR3 sequence: CASSYSRSQETQYF. CDR3 coding DNA: TGTGCCAGCAGTTACTCTAGGAGCCAAGAGACCCAGTACTTC. The chain links TRBV6-6 to TRBJ2-5; no reliable D call. The CDR3 consists of 14 residues. Per the germline V gene, CDR1 is MNHNY and CDR2 is SVGAGI (reference sequence). V lost 0 bases, J lost 1 base, and 6 bases lay in between.

The table lists this clone with a count of one. V gene TRBV5-1 combines with J gene TRBJ1-1; 7 bases are a match to TRBD1. CDR1 is SGHRS, CDR2 YFSETQ, per germline. Trimming removed 1 base from V and 8 bases from J; junction bases left unmatched: 8. The CDR3 totals 14 residues. CDR3 nucleotides: TGCGCCAGCAGCTTGAGGAGTAAAGGGGGCGAAGCTTTCTTT. This gives the protein CASSLRSKGGEAFF.

This clone was seen a handful of times. This rearrangement joins TRBV5-4 to TRBJ1-1, with TRBD1 identical over 8 bases. This CDR3 spans 14 amino acids. The junction had 3 bases not matched to a gene; V was cut back by 4 bases and J by 1 base. Germline V gene data show CDR1 as SGHNT and CDR2 as YYREEE (reference sequence). CDR3 region: CASSAGQENTEAFF. The CDR3, as DNA: TGTGCCAGCAGCGCGGGACAGGAGAACACTGAAGCTTTCTTT.

CDR3: CASSLGGGGNTEAFF. CDR3 bases: TGTGCCAGCAGCTTAGGGGGCGGAGGTAACACTGAAGCTTTCTTT. The genes are TRBV7-3 and TRBJ1-1; D is possibly TRBD1 (6 bases). The CDR3 has 15 residues. The ends were cut back, 2 bases at V and 2 bases at J, with 12 bases in the middle. Germline V CDR1 and CDR2: SGHTA, FQGTGA. The variable domain in full, completed from reference TRBV7-3 and TRBJ1-1, reads GAGVSQTPSNKVTEKGKYVELRCDPISGHTALYWYRQSLGQGPEFLIYFQGTGAADDSGLPNDRFFAVRPEGSVSTLKIQRTERGDSAVYLCASSLGGGGNTEAFFGQGTRLTVV.

The chain combines TRBV6-5 with TRBJ1-2, with 8 bases fitting TRBD1. Per the germline V gene, CDR1 is MNHEY and CDR2 is SVGAGI. The CDR3 length is 14 residues. J was trimmed by 6 bases and V by 5 bases; bases with no gene match: 8. DNA for the CDR3: TGTGCCAGCAGTCAACTACGGACAGGGCATGGCTACACCTTC. Encoded protein: CASSQLRTGHGYTF.